The 30 T cell receptor beta chains listed next were all sequenced from one sample in a study of T-cell memory formation after mild COVID-19. TCRdb re-derived calls from the 5' RACE reads in MiXCR, one entry per CDR3 protein. The sample includes about half a million distinct CDR3 sequences, 15% to 20% of them seen just once. The sample consisted of PBMCs or a T cell subset sorted from them (not recorded which). These receptors all stem from an adult woman who had mild COVID-19 (a few samples of this study predate the infection). Cell type and time point are not known.

V gene TRBV2 combines with J gene TRBJ2-7; no firm D call. V dropped 0 bases and J dropped 0 bases, with 9 bases sitting between them. The length of the CDR3 is 15 residues. Germline lookup yields CDR1 SNHLY and CDR2 FYNNEI. The CDR3 reads CASSEAADVSYEQYF. The CDR3 region has the DNA TGTGCCAGCAGTGAAGCGGCGGACGTCTCCTACGAGCAGTACTTC.

This clonotype showed up just a few times. The CDR3 spells CASSPGIGSHEQYF. In DNA, the CDR3 is TGTGCCAGCAGCCCTGGTATTGGTAGTCACGAGCAGTACTTC. The rearrangement links TRBV7-6 to TRBJ2-7; D gene uncertain. The V gene's germline CDR1 is SGHVS and CDR2 FNYEAQ. This CDR3 has 14 residues. Trimming took 5 bases from V and 5 from J, leaving 16 bases between them.

This clonotype was counted at least ten times. The V gene is TRBV12-5, the J gene TRBJ1-2, with a weak D call TRBD1 (5 bases). This CDR3 has 13 amino acids. V was trimmed by 5 bases and J by 4 bases, leaving 11 bases between them. The germline CDR1 and CDR2 sequences are LGHNT and FRNRAP. CDR3 amino acids: CASGEGTFYGYTF. The CDR3 DNA is TGTGCTAGTGGTGAGGGGACCTTCTATGGCTACACCTTC.

The gene calls are TRBV25-1 and TRBJ1-5; a weak D match, TRBD1 (5 bases). Germline loops: CDR1 MGHDK, CDR2 SYGVNS. Deletions cut 3 bases from V and 2 bases from J, with 11 bases between. The CDR3 covers 15 residues. For the CDR3, the DNA is TGTGCCAGCAGTGAGTCAGGGTACGGCAATCAGCCCCAGCATTTT. Its translation is CASSESGYGNQPQHF.

The chain joins TRBV30 to TRBJ1-2; D unclear. CDR1 is GTSNPN, CDR2 SVGIG, per germline (reference sequence). This CDR3 region has 12 residues. The V end lost 4 bases, the J end lost 4 bases, and 10 bases lay between the germline ends. The CDR3 protein is CAWKLAAYGYTF. DNA for the CDR3: TGTGCCTGGAAGTTAGCAGCCTATGGCTACACCTTC.

This clonotype was recorded once. V and J are TRBV9 and TRBJ2-2, with D possibly matching TRBD1 (6 bases). This CDR3 is built from 15 residues. Germline-derived CDR1 and CDR2 are SGDLS and YYNGEE. Trimming cost V 0 bases and J 2 bases, with 8 bases left between them. In DNA, the CDR3 is TGTGCCAGCAGCGTAGCAGGGGCAAACACCGGGGAGCTGTTTTTT. Its protein is CASSVAGANTGELFF.

The chain carries TRBV7-2 and TRBJ2-3; 15 bases are a match to TRBD2. The CDR3 loop spans 18 amino acids. The junction had 14 bases not matched to a gene; V was cut back by 8 bases and J by 5 bases. Germline assignment: CDR1 SGHTA and CDR2 FQGNSA. CDR3 residues: CASPPGLAGGTTGDTQYF. CDR3 DNA: TGTGCCAGCCCTCCGGGACTAGCGGGGGGTACCACGGGAGATACGCAGTATTTT. Based on the CDR3 plus reference TRBV7-2 and TRBJ2-3, the full variable domain is GAGVSQSPSNKVTEKGKDVELRCDPISGHTALYWYRQSLGQGLEFLIYFQGNSAPDKSGLPSDRFSAERTGGSVSTLTIQRTQQEDSAVYLCASPPGLAGGTTGDTQYFGPGTRLTVL.

This clonotype was detected many times. The chain carries TRBV12-3 or TRBV12-4 and TRBJ2-2; 7 nucleotides line up with TRBD2. V lost 5 bases, J lost 6 bases, and 3 bases stayed unmatched. CDR3 length: 13 amino acids. CDR3 amino acids: CASSPGGSGELFF. The DNA of the CDR3 is TGTGCCAGCAGTCCCGGGGGGTCCGGGGAGCTGTTTTTT.

This rearrangement joins TRBV5-1 to TRBJ2-6, with D possibly matching TRBD1 (5 bases). The germline V gene has CDR1 SGHRS and CDR2 YFSETQ. This CDR3 comprises 14 residues. V lost 6 bases, J lost 2 bases, and 9 bases lay in between. In DNA form, the CDR3 reads TGCGCCAGCATAATGGGGCCTGGGGCCAACGTCCTGACTTTC. It is translated as CASIMGPGANVLTF.

In this sample, this clonotype turned up a few times. The chain has TRBV20-1 and TRBJ1-6; D uncertain. V shed 4 bases and J shed 0 bases, with 7 bases lying between them. CDR3 length equals 14 residues. CDR1 is DFQATT and CDR2 is SNEGSKA in the germline V gene (reference sequence). The CDR3 spells CSAMPSSYNSPLHF. The DNA of the CDR3 is TGCAGTGCTATGCCAAGCTCCTATAATTCACCCCTCCACTTT.

This clonotype was counted a few times. The chain has TRBV5-1 and TRBJ2-5, with D perhaps TRBD2 (5 bases). The CDR3 is made up of 14 amino acids. Looked up from germline, CDR1 is SGHRS and CDR2 is YFSETQ. V gave up 3 bases and J gave up 4 bases, with 13 bases separating them. CDR3 sequence (DNA): TGCGCCAGCAGCTGGAGCGGCGCGCGAGAGACCCAGTACTTC. It specifies CASSWSGARETQYF.

This clonotype was counted at least ten times. This chain connects TRBV29-1 to TRBJ2-3; D unresolved. This CDR3 region has 14 residues. V lost 0 bases and J lost 1, with 8 bases in between. Germline V gene lookup returns CDR1 SQVTM and CDR2 ANQGSEA. CDR3 DNA: TGCAGCGTTGAAGATCTTACAGGCACAGATACGCAGTATTTT. This encodes CSVEDLTGTDTQYF.

This clonotype was seen ten or more times. The rearrangement uses TRBV5-1 and TRBJ2-7; D gene ambiguous. The V gene lost 3 bases and the J gene lost 6 bases, with 7 bases spanning the gap. Looked up from germline, CDR1 is SGHRS and CDR2 is YFSETQ. The CDR3 totals 11 residues. Here the CDR3 reads CASSSGVEQYF. The CDR3 DNA reads TGCGCCAGCAGCTCCGGAGTCGAGCAGTACTTC.

Many counts were recorded for this clonotype. The chain combines TRBV7-6 with TRBJ2-3; possible D gene TRBD2, 6 bases. This CDR3 region has 16 residues. The ends were cut back, 3 bases at V and 0 bases at J, with 13 bases in the middle. The germline gives CDR1 SGHVS, CDR2 FNYEAQ. CDR3 sequence reads: CASSFRRGVSTDTQYF. DNA of the CDR3: TGTGCCAGCAGCTTCCGACGCGGGGTTAGCACAGATACGCAGTATTTT. The complete variable domain, with remaining parts taken from reference TRBV7-6 and TRBJ2-3, reads GAGVSQSPRYKVTKRGQDVALRCDPISGHVSLYWYRQALGQGPEFLTYFNYEAQQDKSGLPNDRFSAERPEGSISTLTIQRTEQRDSAMYRCASSFRRGVSTDTQYFGPGTRLTVL.

This chain links TRBV5-6 with TRBJ2-3, with 7 bases lining up with TRBD1. CDR1 SGHDT and CDR2 YYEEEE come from the germline V gene. This CDR3 comprises 15 residues. J was trimmed by 1 base and V by 4 bases; bases with no gene match: 6. DNA for the CDR3: TGTGCCAGCAGCCGTGACAGGGCCCGCACAGATACGCAGTATTTT. Protein: CASSRDRARTDTQYF.

The chain is built from TRBV7-2 and TRBJ2-7; 9 nucleotides match TRBD2. The CDR3 loop spans 15 amino acids. Germline V gene lookup returns CDR1 SGHTA and CDR2 FQGNSA. The junction had 7 bases not matched to a gene; V was cut back by 4 bases and J by 3 bases. The CDR3 spells CASSSRTSELYEQYF. As DNA, the CDR3 is TGTGCCAGCAGCTCCAGGACTAGCGAGCTCTACGAGCAGTACTTC.

The rearrangement links TRBV29-1 to TRBJ2-7, with D unresolved. Germline CDR1 SQVTM, CDR2 ANQGSEA. The V end lost 4 bases, the J end lost 0 bases, and 10 bases lay between the germline ends. The CDR3 has 13 amino acids. The CDR3 region has the DNA TGCAGCGTTGTTACCCGTTTCTCCTACGAGCAGTACTTC. Its translation is CSVVTRFSYEQYF.

The gene calls are TRBV5-1 and TRBJ2-5; the D is unclear. This CDR3 has 14 residues. V was trimmed by 0 bases and J by 5 bases, leaving 11 bases between them. CDR1 and CDR2 (germline): SGHRS, YFSETQ. The CDR3: CASSLASSFETQYF. CDR3 coding DNA: TGCGCCAGCAGCTTGGCCAGTTCCTTCGAGACCCAGTACTTC.

This chain connects TRBV9 to TRBJ1-2, with 10 nucleotides matching TRBD1. CDR1 is SGDLS and CDR2 is YYNGEE in the germline V gene. The trim removed 3 bases at V and 3 bases at J, leaving 5 bases unmatched. CDR3 size: 15 residues. This chain's CDR3 is CASSAQTGGHYGYTF. The CDR3 DNA is TGTGCCAGCAGCGCCCAGACAGGGGGCCACTATGGCTACACCTTC. The variable domain in full, with the rest retrieved from reference TRBV9 and TRBJ1-2, is DSGVTQTPKHLITATGQRVTLRCSPRSGDLSVYWYQQSLDQGLQFLIQYYNGEERAKGNILERFSAQQFPDLHSELNLSSLELGDSALYFCASSAQTGGHYGYTFGSGTRLTVV.

The rearrangement uses TRBV7-2 and TRBJ2-3; a weak D match, TRBD2 (5 bases). The CDR3 extends over 18 amino acids. The V gene's germline CDR1 is SGHTA and CDR2 FQGNSA. V lost 1 base and J lost 2, with 19 bases in between. Written as DNA, the CDR3 is TGTGCCAGCAGCTTAGTCGTCGGACTCTCCTCAGCCACAGATACGCAGTATTTT. Translation gives CASSLVVGLSSATDTQYF.

This clonotype was observed a handful of times. The CDR3 here is CASNTQGRSGGYTF. The CDR3 nucleotides are TGTGCCAGCAACACTCAGGGACGGTCCGGTGGCTACACCTTC. The V call is TRBV28, the J call TRBJ1-2; tentatively, D is TRBD1 (5 bases). Germline V gene sequence: CDR1 MDHEN, CDR2 SYDVKM. V was trimmed by 7 bases and J by 7 bases, leaving 19 bases between them. The CDR3 spans 14 residues.

This rearrangement joins TRBV5-1 to TRBJ2-1; 12 positions agree with TRBD1. This CDR3 spans 14 amino acids. CDR1 is SGHRS and CDR2 is YFSETQ in the germline V gene. After removal of 4 bases from V and 8 bases from J, the junction contained 4 bases not matched to a gene. CDR3 bases: TGCGCCAGCAGCCAAGGGACAGGGGGCTATGAGCAGTTCTTC. Its translation is CASSQGTGGYEQFF.

The table lists this clonotype with a few counts. This chain connects TRBV27 to TRBJ2-3; TRBD2 is a possible D gene (6 bases). Germline V gene data show CDR1 as MNHEY and CDR2 as SMNVEV (reference sequence). The CDR3 totals 16 residues. The V gene lost 7 bases and the J gene lost 1 base, with 18 bases spanning the gap. As DNA, the CDR3 is TGTGCCAGCAACCAGGCGGGGCGGGGTCGCACAGATACGCAGTATTTT. Protein: CASNQAGRGRTDTQYF.

This clonotype was counted many times. J is TRBJ2-1 and V is TRBV30, with D unclear. CDR1 is GTSNPN and CDR2 is SVGIG in the germline V gene (reference sequence). The CDR3 covers 16 residues. V lost 1 base, J lost 2 bases, and 15 bases lay in between. The CDR3 region is CAWSGPTLLAYNEQFF. As DNA, the CDR3 is TGTGCCTGGAGTGGCCCCACGTTATTGGCCTACAATGAGCAGTTCTTC.

This clonotype was observed many times. V and J are TRBV4-1 and TRBJ1-1; no definite D call. The CDR3 is made up of 13 amino acids. V lost 5 bases and J 1 base, leaving 8 bases between the germline ends. Per the germline V gene, CDR1 is MGHRA and CDR2 is YSYEKL. The CDR3 reads CASSKGTNTEAFF. The CDR3 nucleotides read TGCGCCAGCAGCAAGGGAACGAACACTGAAGCTTTCTTT.

The chain joins TRBV7-6 to TRBJ2-2, with 9 positions matching TRBD2. This CDR3 is 16 amino acids long. Germline CDR1 SGHVS, CDR2 FNYEAQ. The V and J ends lost 5 bases and 1 base, in that order; junction bases with no gene match: 5. The CDR3: CASSASSGVNTGELFF. CDR3 in DNA: TGTGCCAGCAGCGCGTCTAGCGGGGTGAACACCGGGGAGCTGTTTTTT.

The chain links TRBV18 to TRBJ1-1; no firm D call. The ends were cut back, 2 bases at V and 1 base at J, with 11 bases in the middle. CDR3 length equals 15 residues. The germline gives CDR1 KGHSH, CDR2 LQKENI. The CDR3 sequence: CASSPGVGQNTEAFF. CDR3 bases: TGTGCCAGCTCACCAGGCGTGGGCCAGAACACTGAAGCTTTCTTT.

The chain joins TRBV5-6 to TRBJ2-4; 7 bases match TRBD1. The CDR3 has 17 residues. Germline assignment: CDR1 SGHDT and CDR2 YYEEEE. V lost 5 bases and J lost 0; bases outside the gene matches: 11. The CDR3 DNA reads as TGTGCCAGCAGTCGCCCGACGGACAGGCTAGCCAAAAACATTCAGTACTTC. As protein: CASSRPTDRLAKNIQYF.

The rearrangement joins TRBV5-1 to TRBJ2-1, with D possibly matching TRBD1 (7 bases). Germline V gene sequence: CDR1 SGHRS, CDR2 YFSETQ. The ends were cut back, 1 base at V and 7 bases at J, with 15 bases in the middle. The CDR3 extends over 15 amino acids. The CDR3 spells CASSLSGGSWNEQFF. The CDR3 bases are TGCGCCAGCAGCTTGTCAGGGGGGAGTTGGAATGAGCAGTTCTTC.

V is TRBV30 and J is TRBJ1-1; no reliable D call. This CDR3 spans 16 amino acids. In germline, CDR1 is GTSNPN, CDR2 SVGIG (reference sequence). The germline V and J ends were trimmed by 4 bases and 0 bases, with 18 bases remaining between them. The CDR3 reads CAWTSGSHGLNTEAFF. DNA of the CDR3: TGTGCCTGGACCTCCGGGAGCCACGGGTTGAACACTGAAGCTTTCTTT.